Listed below are T cell receptor beta chains from one sample, sequenced in a study of immune characterization of retroperitoneal liposarcoma. TCRdb reanalysed the PCR reads using MiXCR and keeps one entry per CDR3 protein. The data hold around 8,000 distinct CDR3 sequences, with 25% to 35% observed a single time. Sequencing was carried out using blood. The receptor source for this set is a male donor with retroperitoneal liposarcoma. Both conserved end residues are part of each CDR3. Fields, in order: D gene, clone size, J gene, V gene, CDR3 protein, CDR3 DNA. The D gene is left open where the match is weak. Clone sizes are given selectively: once, few, many, or a class where the clone is expanded.

D gene: -; clone size: -; J gene: TRBJ2-1; V gene: TRBV10-1; CDR3 protein: CARPYNEQFF; CDR3 DNA: TGCGCCAGGCCCTACAATGAGCAGTTCTTC
D gene: TRBD1; clone size: few; J gene: TRBJ1-1; V gene: TRBV20-1; CDR3 protein: CSARDPIRDRGKSTEAFF; CDR3 DNA: TGCAGTGCTAGAGATCCGATCCGGGACAGGGGGAAGAGCACTGAAGCTTTCTTT
D gene: TRBD1; clone size: -; J gene: TRBJ2-5; V gene: TRBV6-1; CDR3 protein: CASSLQGEEETQYF; CDR3 DNA: TGTGCCAGCAGTTTACAGGGGGAAGAAGAGACCCAGTACTTC
D gene: -; clone size: medium-sized; J gene: TRBJ2-3; V gene: TRBV27; CDR3 protein: CASSLGGLLPDTQYF; CDR3 DNA: TGTGCCAGCAGTTTAGGCGGTCTCTTGCCAGATACGCAGTATTTT
D gene: -; clone size: many; J gene: TRBJ2-6; V gene: TRBV6-1; CDR3 protein: CASKGPLNSGANVLTF; CDR3 DNA: TGTGCCAGCAAAGGGCCTCTTAACTCTGGGGCCAACGTCCTGACTTTC
D gene: TRBD2; clone size: few; J gene: TRBJ2-7; V gene: TRBV11-3; CDR3 protein: CASSPSGSDEQYF; CDR3 DNA: TGTGCCAGCAGCCCCAGCGGGAGTGACGAGCAGTACTTC
D gene: -; clone size: -; J gene: TRBJ2-1; V gene: TRBV6-1; CDR3 protein: CASSVVGGLYNEQFF; CDR3 DNA: TGTGCCAGCAGTGTAGTCGGGGGGCTCTACAATGAGCAGTTCTTC
D gene: -; clone size: few; J gene: TRBJ1-2; V gene: TRBV4-1; CDR3 protein: CASSQALGVGYGYTF; CDR3 DNA: TGCGCCAGCAGCCAAGCTCTAGGGGTAGGCTATGGCTACACCTTC
D gene: TRBD2; clone size: -; J gene: TRBJ2-7; V gene: TRBV27; CDR3 protein: CASNTGLAGGNEQYF; CDR3 DNA: TGTGCCAGCAATACCGGACTAGCGGGAGGGAACGAGCAGTACTTC
D gene: -; clone size: -; J gene: TRBJ2-5; V gene: TRBV6-5; CDR3 protein: CASSKGGQETQYF; CDR3 DNA: TGTGCCAGCAGTAAAGGGGGCCAAGAGACCCAGTACTTC
D gene: -; clone size: -; J gene: TRBJ2-7; V gene: TRBV4-1; CDR3 protein: CASSQDRRNEQYF; CDR3 DNA: TGCGCCAGCAGCCAAGATCGCCGCAACGAGCAGTACTTC
D gene: TRBD2; clone size: large; J gene: TRBJ2-1; V gene: TRBV7-6; CDR3 protein: CASSMTGTSGINEQFF; CDR3 DNA: TGTGCCAGCAGCATGACCGGGACTAGCGGGATCAATGAGCAGTTCTTC
D gene: TRBD2; clone size: -; J gene: TRBJ2-1; V gene: TRBV3-1; CDR3 protein: CASSQGGLVGHEQFF; CDR3 DNA: TGTGCCAGCAGCCAAGGGGGACTAGTAGGTCATGAGCAGTTCTTC
D gene: TRBD1; clone size: -; J gene: TRBJ1-1; V gene: TRBV6-5; CDR3 protein: CASSPLGQGPGMTEAFF; CDR3 DNA: TGTGCCAGCAGTCCACTCGGACAGGGCCCTGGGATGACTGAAGCTTTCTTT
D gene: TRBD2; clone size: -; J gene: TRBJ2-4; V gene: TRBV5-6; CDR3 protein: CASSPPLTSGLAKNIQYF; CDR3 DNA: TGTGCCAGCAGCCCTCCCCTCACTAGCGGACTAGCCAAAAACATTCAGTACTTC
D gene: -; clone size: many; J gene: TRBJ2-4; V gene: TRBV11-1; CDR3 protein: CASSLTDGAKNIQYF; CDR3 DNA: TGTGCCAGCAGCTTAACAGACGGGGCCAAAAACATTCAGTACTTC
D gene: -; clone size: many; J gene: TRBJ1-1; V gene: TRBV7-6; CDR3 protein: CASSDINTGNTEAFF; CDR3 DNA: TGTGCCAGCAGCGATATCAATACAGGGAACACTGAAGCTTTCTTT
D gene: TRBD2; clone size: -; J gene: TRBJ2-2; V gene: TRBV20-1; CDR3 protein: CSADGTSGANTGELFF; CDR3 DNA: TGCAGTGCCGACGGGACTAGCGGGGCGAACACCGGGGAGCTGTTTTTT
D gene: -; clone size: -; J gene: TRBJ1-4; V gene: TRBV12-3/TRBV12-4; CDR3 protein: CASSPRARRDEKLFF; CDR3 DNA: TGTGCCAGCAGTCCGAGGGCGCGGCGGGATGAAAAACTGTTTTTT
D gene: -; clone size: many; J gene: TRBJ2-7; V gene: TRBV6-1; CDR3 protein: CASGWISYEQYF; CDR3 DNA: TGTGCCAGCGGTTGGATAAGCTACGAGCAGTACTTC